This T cell receptor beta chain stems from a study of CD8+ T cells in alopecia areata. In the study overall: Oral tofacitinib, 5 to 10 mg twice daily, was given in an open-label trial.

Extraction and reverse transcription of RNA yielded cDNA as the sequencing template. Method: immunoSEQ multiplex PCR; TCRdb's copy keeps in-frame clones and lacks some. The table records 110,000 or so clones, under 40% of them present only once. Study observations and caveats: Normal skin's resident alphabeta T cells are also sequenced in scalp samples.

The V end lost 8 bases, the J end lost 4 bases, and 12 bases lay between the germline ends. Germline CDR1 and CDR2: GTSNPN and SVGIG (reference sequence). The CDR3 is 12 residues long. As part of sample collection, lesional scalp punch biopsies and peripheral blood were taken from alopecia areata patients. Sorted out of PBMCs were CD4+ T cells and CD8+ T cells. As regards this clone: The antigen remains undetermined.

The genes are TRBV30 and TRBJ2-4; D is tentatively TRBD1 or TRBD2 (5 bases each). The source of this sequence is a human donor with alopecia areata. Sequencing was done on a sample of CD4+ T cells sorted from blood. The CDR3 is CASRDGKNIQYF. CDR3 DNA sequence: TGTGCCAGCAGGGACGGGAAAAACATTCAGTACTTC.